A single sample is the source of the 11 T cell receptor beta chains below, sequenced in a study of cytomegalovirus exposure and HLA in healthy donors. PCR amplification relied on 60 Vbeta primers (plus 13 Jbeta primers). Sequencing was performed with immunoSEQ multiplex PCR; in TCRdb, only in-frame clones are kept and a portion is missing. This sample has more than 85,000 clones, with more than 60% found just once. The specimen sequenced was PBMCs. The receptors originated from a middle-aged woman in good health and CMV-seropositive.

The chain couples TRBV27 to TRBJ1-2; 7 positions match TRBD1. Germline V gives CDR1 MNHEY, CDR2 SMNVEV (reference sequence). The CDR3 spans 16 residues. J was trimmed by 2 bases and V by 7 bases; bases with no gene match: 13. CDR3 protein: CASTPSWDRKNYGYTF. The DNA for the CDR3 is TGTGCCAGCACCCCATCCTGGGACAGAAAAAACTATGGCTACACCTTC.

The chain couples TRBV21-1 to TRBJ2-2; TRBD2 is the table's D call and was not checked against the DNA. TRBV21-1 is shown as a pseudogene. The CDR3 sequence is 15 residues long. CDR3: CASSKTRRRAGELFF. CDR3 bases: TGTGCCAGCAGCAAGACCCGTCGCCGGGCCGGGGAGCTGTTTTTT.

The chain couples TRBV2 to TRBJ2-3; TRBD2 matches 9 bases. Trimming removed 0 bases from V and 4 bases from J; junction bases left unmatched: 2. The CDR3 covers 15 residues. CDR1 SNHLY and CDR2 FYNNEI come from the germline V gene. The CDR3 DNA reads TGTGCCAGCAGTGAAGCCGGCGGGGGGGCAGATACGCAGTATTTT. This codes for CASSEAGGGADTQYF.

J is TRBJ2-1 and V is TRBV4-2; the match to TRBD2 covers 8 bases. The CDR3 runs 16 residues. V shed 0 bases and J 5 bases; nucleotides not matched to a gene: 6. In germline, CDR1 is LGHNA, CDR2 YNFKEQ. CDR3 coding DNA: TGTGCCAGCAGCCAAGATCGAGCGGGGGAGCACAATGAGCAGTTCTTC. It encodes CASSQDRAGEHNEQFF.

The chain has TRBV28 and TRBJ1-6; D might be TRBD1 (5 bases). The V end was cut by 10 bases, the J end by 0 bases, with 10 bases between. CDR3 size: 14 residues. In germline, CDR1 is MDHEN, CDR2 SYDVKM. CDR3 in DNA: TGTGCCATCGGGGGGAGCTCCTATAATTCACCCCTCCACTTT. Protein product: CAIGGSSYNSPLHF.

The V and J genes are TRBV18 and TRBJ2-1; D is unresolved. Germline V gene sequence: CDR1 KGHSH, CDR2 LQKENI. Trimming stripped 4 bases from V and 3 bases from J, with 13 bases between. The CDR3 is 15 amino acids. The CDR3, as DNA: TGTGCCAGCTCACTCTATCCAAGAAACTACAATGAGCAGTTCTTC. This translates into CASSLYPRNYNEQFF.

V and J are TRBV4-3 and TRBJ1-2; the match to TRBD1 covers 9 bases. Germline trimming cut 4 bases from V and 5 bases from J; bases unmatched to any gene: 8. CDR3 length: 15 amino acids. Germline-derived CDR1 and CDR2 are LGHNA and YSLEER. The CDR3 region is CASSRRDRAGYGYTF. DNA of the CDR3: TGCGCCAGCAGCCGTCGGGACAGGGCGGGATATGGCTACACCTTC.

V usage is TRBV19 and J usage is TRBJ1-5, with D unresolved. V shed 7 bases and J shed 3 bases, with 10 bases lying between them. Germline V CDR1 and CDR2: LNHDA, SQIVND (reference sequence). The CDR3 has 13 residues. The CDR3 region has the DNA TGTGCCAGTACGAGGCAGTTCAATCAGCCCCAGCATTTT. Its translation is CASTRQFNQPQHF.

The chain couples TRBV6-5 to TRBJ1-6, with unresolved D. Deletions cut 5 bases from V and 5 bases from J, with 13 bases between. Germline CDR1 is MNHEY and CDR2 is SVGAGI. This CDR3 contains 15 residues. The CDR3 sequence is CASSLRPSNNSPLHF. The CDR3 DNA reads TGTGCCAGCAGTCTCAGGCCTTCGAATAATTCACCCCTCCACTTT.

The chain has TRBV6-1 and TRBJ1-1; 8 bases line up with TRBD1. V was pared by 6 bases and J by 4 bases, with 16 bases of the junction left unmatched. The germline V gene encodes CDR1 MNHNS and CDR2 SASEGT. The CDR3 runs 17 residues. CDR3 in DNA: TGTGCCAGCAGCGAAACAGGGGGGGTGGATTTGGGCACTGAAGCTTTCTTT. This codes for CASSETGGVDLGTEAFF.

The J gene is TRBJ1-6, the V gene TRBV28, with D hard to call. The V gene lost 6 bases and the J gene lost 9 bases, with 18 bases spanning the gap. The CDR3 extends over 15 amino acids. The germline CDR1 and CDR2 sequences are MDHEN and SYDVKM. CDR3 sequence: CASSPISVGISPLHF. DNA for the CDR3: TGTGCCAGCAGCCCCATCAGCGTCGGGATTTCACCCCTCCACTTT.